The 22 T cell receptor beta chains reported below all come from one sample, sequenced in a study of immune evolution from preneoplasia to lung adenocarcinoma. Sequenced by immunoSEQ multiplex PCR; TCRdb stores in-frame clones only, minus some. Among several thousand clones listed, about 81% were seen once. Sequencing input: FFPE minimally invasive lung adenocarcinoma tissue. The source is an older person with lung adenocarcinoma.

With regard to this clone: The junction shows a germline mismatch at one end, possibly a read error. In DNA, the CDR3 is TGCGCCAGCAGATTGGACACGGGAGCCTACGAGCAGTACTTC. Residues: CASRLDTGAYEQYF. The rearrangement uses TRBV5-1 and TRBJ2-7; TRBD2 might be the D (6 bases). The CDR3 runs 14 residues. Germline V gene lookup returns CDR1 SGHRS and CDR2 YFSETQ.

V gene TRBV7-2 combines with J gene TRBJ2-7; D remains ambiguous. This CDR3 is built from 11 residues. CDR1 is SGHTA and CDR2 is FQGNSA in the germline V gene. V lost 5 bases, J lost 3 bases, and 5 bases lay in between. The CDR3 region has the DNA TGTGCCAGCAGCGCCTACTACGAGCAGTACTTC. It is translated as CASSAYYEQYF.

The rearrangement links TRBV11-2 to TRBJ2-7; D is unclear. The germline V gene has CDR1 SGHAT and CDR2 FQNNGV. The CDR3 has 12 residues. Between the trimmed V and J ends, which lost 1 base and 12 bases, there was a span of 13 bases. The CDR3 bases are TGTGCCAGCAGCTTAGCCCAGGATGCGCGGTACTTC. Protein product: CASSLAQDARYF.

The chain uses TRBV6-5 and TRBJ1-1; D is unclear. CDR1 is MNHEY and CDR2 is SVGAGI in the germline V gene. This CDR3 comprises 13 residues. Trimming cost V 5 bases and J 0 bases, with 7 bases left between them. The CDR3 spells CASSDVMNTEAFF. The DNA of the CDR3 is TGTGCCAGCAGTGACGTCATGAACACTGAAGCTTTCTTT.

The chain has TRBV19 and TRBJ1-1; 7 nucleotides align to TRBD1. The CDR3 loop spans 15 amino acids. Trimming at V came to 7 bases and at J to 5 bases, leaving 13 bases not matched to a gene. In germline, CDR1 is LNHDA, CDR2 SQIVND (reference sequence). CDR3 nucleotide sequence: TGTGCCAGTACCCGAGGGAGGGGGCGAAGAACTGAAGCTTTCTTT. This gives the protein CASTRGRGRRTEAFF.

The chain carries TRBV5-1 and TRBJ2-1; D is possibly TRBD1 (5 bases). This CDR3 comprises 15 residues. The V and J ends lost 4 bases and 0 bases respectively, with 11 bases between them. Germline values: CDR1 SGHRS, CDR2 YFSETQ. The CDR3 bases are TGCGCCAGCAGCCTACAGGACGGCTCCTACAATGAGCAGTTCTTC. Translating it yields CASSLQDGSYNEQFF.

This sequence joins TRBV29-1 and TRBJ2-7, with D tentatively TRBD1 or TRBD2 (7 bases each). In germline, CDR1 is SQVTM, CDR2 ANQGSEA. This CDR3 has 11 residues. The V and J ends lost 3 bases and 6 bases respectively, with 9 bases between them. The CDR3 here is CSVDRGGEQYF. Here the CDR3 DNA reads TGCAGCGTTGACAGGGGGGGCGAGCAGTACTTC.

The chain links TRBV9 to TRBJ1-1; D not certain. The CDR3 has 12 amino acids. The germline V gene has CDR1 SGDLS and CDR2 YYNGEE. Trimming left V 0 bases short and J 7 bases short, with 7 bases between. The CDR3 bases are TGTGCCAGCAGCGTAGCAGAAAATGAAGCTTTCTTT. Its translation: CASSVAENEAFF. Together with reference TRBV9 and TRBJ1-1, the CDR3 gives the full variable domain: DSGVTQTPKHLITATGQRVTLRCSPRSGDLSVYWYQQSLDQGLQFLIQYYNGEERAKGNILERFSAQQFPDLHSELNLSSLELGDSALYFCASSVAENEAFFGQGTRLTVV.

The chain has TRBV19 and TRBJ1-5; the D gene is possibly TRBD1 (6 bases). V was clipped by 7 bases and J by 0 bases, with 16 bases between them. This CDR3 is 16 amino acids long. Germline assignment: CDR1 LNHDA and CDR2 SQIVND (reference sequence). The CDR3 DNA sequence: TGTGCCAGTAAAGGACGGGACAAGAATAGCAATCAGCCCCAGCATTTT. Translating gives CASKGRDKNSNQPQHF.

This clone was detected once. V and J are TRBV10-1 and TRBJ2-1; 14 positions match TRBD2. V was pared by 8 bases and J by 9 bases, with 9 bases of the junction left unmatched. CDR3 length: 15 residues. Germline V gives CDR1 WNHNN, CDR2 SYGVQD (reference sequence). CDR3 residues: CASRPGLAGAGEQFF. CDR3 coding DNA: TGCGCCAGCCGACCGGGACTAGCGGGAGCTGGTGAGCAGTTCTTC.

This chain joins TRBV2 and TRBJ2-7; 9 positions agree with TRBD1. CDR3 length: 14 residues. Per the germline V gene, CDR1 is SNHLY and CDR2 is FYNNEI. J gave up 0 bases and V 7 bases, and 4 bases lay outside the gene matches. CDR3 sequence reads: CASNRDRVSYEQYF. Written as DNA, the CDR3 is TGTGCCAGCAACCGGGACAGGGTCTCCTACGAGCAGTACTTC.

There are a few counts of this clone. The chain is built from TRBV4-2 and TRBJ1-1; no definite D call. Per the germline V gene, CDR1 is LGHNA and CDR2 is YNFKEQ. V was pared by 1 base and J by 1 base, with 7 bases between. The CDR3 totals 14 residues. CDR3 loop: CASSQGWKNTEAFF. DNA of the CDR3: TGTGCCAGCAGCCAAGGATGGAAGAACACTGAAGCTTTCTTT.

V is TRBV7-9 and J is TRBJ2-7; D may be TRBD1 (6 bases). The germline V and J ends were trimmed by 3 bases and 5 bases, with 17 bases remaining between them. The length of the CDR3 is 15 residues. The germline V gene encodes CDR1 SEHNR and CDR2 FQNEAQ (reference sequence). CDR3 sequence reads: CASSFQLQGVHEQYF. In nucleotides, the CDR3 is TGTGCCAGCAGCTTTCAATTACAGGGAGTGCACGAGCAGTACTTC.

The chain couples TRBV11-3 to TRBJ2-3, with TRBD1 matching 7 bases. The V gene's germline CDR1 is SGHNT and CDR2 YENEEA. With V trimmed by 5 bases and J by 2 bases, 7 bases remained unmatched. This CDR3 has 15 residues. Written as DNA, the CDR3 is TGTGCCAGCAGCCGACAGGGTTTACCCACAGATACGCAGTATTTT. Encoded protein: CASSRQGLPTDTQYF.

The chain has TRBV6-1 and TRBJ1-3, with D maybe TRBD1 (5 bases). The CDR3 loop spans 16 amino acids. Germline V CDR1 and CDR2: MNHNS, SASEGT. The V and J ends lost 3 bases and 0 bases respectively, with 12 bases between them. This CDR3 reads CASSDRPGTSGNTIYF. The CDR3 DNA reads TGTGCCAGCAGTGACCGACCCGGGACCTCTGGAAACACCATATATTTT.

V and J are TRBV2 and TRBJ2-1; 8 positions agree with TRBD1. Germline trimming cut 10 bases from V and 7 bases from J; bases unmatched to any gene: 15. The length of the CDR3 is 15 residues. CDR1 SNHLY and CDR2 FYNNEI come from the germline V gene. The CDR3 region is CAIADRDRPGNEQFF. Here the CDR3 DNA reads TGTGCCATCGCCGACCGGGACAGGCCTGGAAATGAGCAGTTCTTC.

This chain links TRBV6-5 with TRBJ2-1; the D is unclear. V lost 2 bases to trimming and J lost 4 bases, with 9 bases between them. CDR3 length: 14 amino acids. Germline V CDR1 and CDR2: MNHEY, SVGAGI. The chain's CDR3 is CASSYGQPYNEQFF. The CDR3 nucleotides read TGTGCCAGCAGTTACGGCCAGCCTTACAATGAGCAGTTCTTC.

J is TRBJ2-1 and V is TRBV15; a weak D match, TRBD1 (5 bases). Looked up from germline, CDR1 is LNHNV and CDR2 is YYDKDF (reference sequence). V was pared by 4 bases and J by 4 bases, with 11 bases between. The CDR3 covers 14 residues. DNA for the CDR3: TGTGCCACCAGCATAACAGGACGGTACAATGAGCAGTTCTTC. Its protein product is CATSITGRYNEQFF.

This sequence joins TRBV11-2 and TRBJ2-1; 8 nucleotides line up with TRBD2. The V gene's germline CDR1 is SGHAT and CDR2 FQNNGV. Germline trimming cut 1 base from V and 8 bases from J; bases unmatched to any gene: 7. CDR3 length: 15 residues. CDR3 sequence (DNA): TGTGCCAGCAGCTTAGCGGGGGGGATGGGCGATGAGCAGTTCTTC. The encoded protein is CASSLAGGMGDEQFF.

This chain connects TRBV7-9 to TRBJ2-1; the D call may be TRBD1 or TRBD2 (5 bases each). CDR3 size: 16 residues. V gave up 4 bases and J gave up 3 bases, with 16 bases separating them. Germline CDR1 and CDR2: SEHNR and FQNEAQ (reference sequence). CDR3 coding DNA: TGTGCCAGCAGCTGGGGACCCTCGCTCCTCTACAATGAGCAGTTCTTC. This encodes CASSWGPSLLYNEQFF.

The chain joins TRBV4-1 to TRBJ2-5; perhaps TRBD1 as D (8 bases). The CDR3 is 16 amino acids. Germline CDR1 MGHRA, CDR2 YSYEKL. V lost 1 base, J lost 2 bases, and 14 bases lay in between. The CDR3 region is CASSQVGRTGQETQYF. The CDR3 DNA sequence: TGCGCCAGCAGCCAAGTCGGGAGGACAGGGCAAGAGACCCAGTACTTC.

In this sample, this clone turned up once. The chain couples TRBV5-1 to TRBJ2-3; 15 bases line up with TRBD2. The germline CDR1 and CDR2 sequences are SGHRS and YFSETQ. The CDR3 extends over 18 amino acids. J gave up 8 bases and V 0 bases, and 10 bases lay outside the gene matches. CDR3 residues: CASSLEGLAGGRRGTQYF. DNA for the CDR3: TGCGCCAGCAGCTTGGAGGGACTAGCGGGGGGTCGCAGGGGTACGCAGTATTTT. The variable domain in full, with the rest retrieved from reference TRBV5-1 and TRBJ2-3, is KAGVTQTPRYLIKTRGQQVTLSCSPISGHRSVSWYQQTPGQGLQFLFEYFSETQRNKGNFPGRFSGRQFSNSRSEMNVSTLELGDSALYLCASSLEGLAGGRRGTQYFGPGTRLTVL.